Sequencing of this TCR beta chain was carried out in a study of blood T cells in healthy people across ages. A second PCR, run for about 6 to 11 cycles, used a sample-barcoded 5' primer plus a J-beta primer mix. The template-switch adaptor, which had 12 random nucleotides, put a tag on each cDNA molecule. Every sample produced at least 2.5 million CDR3-containing paired-end reads. TCRdb reprocessed the 5' RACE reads with MiXCR, giving one entry per CDR3 protein. The sample includes 2 million or so distinct CDR3 sequences, about 50% of them seen just once. Study findings and constraints: Age showed a roughly linear inverse relationship with TCR beta diversity per million T cells. CMV status of donors was not determined, possibly confounding expanded clonotype changes.

A remark on this clonotype: What it binds is unknown.

The germline gives CDR1 MNHEY, CDR2 SVGAGI. The CDR3 contains 14 residues. The V end was cut by 7 bases, the J end by 0 bases, with 13 bases between. This chain uses TRBV6-5 with TRBJ2-7, with D perhaps matching TRBD2 (7 bases). This clonotype was obtained from a woman aged 40 to 50 in good health. Sequencing was done on a sample of blood. CDR3 DNA sequence: TGTGCCAGCAAATTGGGGGGGGCCTCCTACGAGCAGTACTTC. This codes for CASKLGGASYEQYF.